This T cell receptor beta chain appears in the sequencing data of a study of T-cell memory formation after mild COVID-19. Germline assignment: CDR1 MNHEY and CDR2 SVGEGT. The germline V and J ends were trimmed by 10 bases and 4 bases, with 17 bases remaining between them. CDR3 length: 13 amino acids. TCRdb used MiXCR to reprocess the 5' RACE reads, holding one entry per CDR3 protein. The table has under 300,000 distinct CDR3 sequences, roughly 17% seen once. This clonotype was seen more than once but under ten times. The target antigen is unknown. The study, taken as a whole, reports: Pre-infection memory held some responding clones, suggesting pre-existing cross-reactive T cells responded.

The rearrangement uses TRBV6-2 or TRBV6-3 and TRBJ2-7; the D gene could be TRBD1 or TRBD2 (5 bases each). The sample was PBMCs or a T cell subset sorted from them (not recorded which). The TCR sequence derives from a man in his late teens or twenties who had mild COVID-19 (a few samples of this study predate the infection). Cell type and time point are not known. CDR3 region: CAITDEGRYEQYF. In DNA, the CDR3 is TGTGCCATTACCGACGAGGGACGGTACGAGCAGTACTTC.